This TCR beta chain was captured by sequencing in a study of cytomegalovirus exposure and HLA in healthy donors. For the study at large: Unique TCRs numbering some 93 million, obtained from HLA-typed donors, made up an early data release. Falling in the Caucasian-associated ancestry cluster were about 82% of 398 genotyped donors. The study, taken as a whole, reports: Later, an analysis found that common viral pathogens appeared to be linked with several of the most significant clusters. Listed as cytomegalovirus-associated were about 160 TCR beta chains.

About this clone: Its target is unknown.

The PCR employed 60 Vbeta primers together with 13 Jbeta primers. This table comes from immunoSEQ multiplex PCR, and its TCRdb copy is limited to in-frame clones, with some not included. Seen here are about 98,000 clones, 70% observed once, and the top ten hold over 2%. The CDR3 spans 12 residues. The V and J ends lost 7 bases and 4 bases respectively, with 13 bases between them. Germline V gene lookup returns CDR1 SQVTM and CDR2 ANQGSEA. The specimen sequenced was PBMCs. The TCR comes from a man in his fifties or sixties in good health and CMV-seronegative. The chain is built from TRBV29-1 and TRBJ2-5, with D possibly matching TRBD2 (6 bases). As DNA, the CDR3 is TGCAGCGCCTTCGGGAGCGGAGAGACCCAGTACTTC. Its protein product is CSAFGSGETQYF.